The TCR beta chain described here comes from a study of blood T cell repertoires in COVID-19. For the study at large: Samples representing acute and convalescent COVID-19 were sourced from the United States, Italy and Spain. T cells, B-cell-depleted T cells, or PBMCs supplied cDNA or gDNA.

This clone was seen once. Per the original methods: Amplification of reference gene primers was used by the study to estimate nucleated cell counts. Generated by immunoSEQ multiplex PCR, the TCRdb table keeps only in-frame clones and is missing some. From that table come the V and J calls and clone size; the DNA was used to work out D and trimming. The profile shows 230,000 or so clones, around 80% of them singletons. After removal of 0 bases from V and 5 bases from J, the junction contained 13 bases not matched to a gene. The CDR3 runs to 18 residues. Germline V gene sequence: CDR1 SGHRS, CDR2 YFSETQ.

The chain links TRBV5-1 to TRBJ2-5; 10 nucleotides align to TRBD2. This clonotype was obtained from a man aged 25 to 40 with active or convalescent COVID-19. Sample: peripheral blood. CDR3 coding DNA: TGCGCCAGCAGCTTGGAAGGCGCGGCGGCTAGCGGGGGTGAGACCCAGTACTTC. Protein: CASSLEGAAASGGETQYF.